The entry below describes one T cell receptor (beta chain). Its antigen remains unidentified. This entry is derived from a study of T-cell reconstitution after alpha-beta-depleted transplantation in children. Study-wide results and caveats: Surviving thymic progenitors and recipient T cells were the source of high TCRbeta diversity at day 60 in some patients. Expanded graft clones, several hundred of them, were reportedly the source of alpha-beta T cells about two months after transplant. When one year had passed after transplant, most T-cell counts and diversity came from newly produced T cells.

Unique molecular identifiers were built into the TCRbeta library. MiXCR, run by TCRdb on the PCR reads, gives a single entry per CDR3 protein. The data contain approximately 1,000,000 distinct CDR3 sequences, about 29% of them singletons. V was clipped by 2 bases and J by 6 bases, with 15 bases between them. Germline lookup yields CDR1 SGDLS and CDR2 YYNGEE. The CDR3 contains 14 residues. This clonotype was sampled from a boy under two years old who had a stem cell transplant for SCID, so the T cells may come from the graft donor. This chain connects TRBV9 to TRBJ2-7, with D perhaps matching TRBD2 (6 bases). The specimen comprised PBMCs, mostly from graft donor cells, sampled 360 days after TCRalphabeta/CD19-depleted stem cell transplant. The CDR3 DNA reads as TGTGCCAGCAGCGTCCTAGCCGAGGGAGGCGAGCAGTACTTC. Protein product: CASSVLAEGGEQYF.